This is a list of T cell receptor beta chains from one sample in a study of blood T cell repertoires in COVID-19. The repertoire was sequenced with immunoSEQ multiplex PCR; TCRdb's copy has only in-frame clones and lacks some. This table holds approximately 240,000 clones, around 90% found once. The specimen was PBMCs or T cells enriched from blood (not recorded which). Receptor source: a woman aged 30 to 39 with acute COVID-19. Both conserved end residues are part of each CDR3. A D gene is named only where the DNA matches it firmly. Clone size is not always given. Where it is, it says once, few, many or a class for expanded clones.

J: TRBJ2-7
V: TRBV11-2
size: NA
D: NA
DNA: TGTGCCAGCAGCTTAGATCTAATCAGCGGGTCCTACGAGCAGTACTTC
CDR3: CASSLDLISGSYEQYF

J: TRBJ1-6
V: TRBV2
size: NA
D: TRBD1
DNA: TGTGCCAGCAGTGATAATTTTGGACAGGGTGCCTCACCCCTCCACTTT
CDR3: CASSDNFGQGASPLHF

J: TRBJ2-3
V: TRBV19
size: NA
D: TRBD2
DNA: TGTGCCAGTAGCCCCGGGACTAGCGGACTCACAGATACGCAGTATTTT
CDR3: CASSPGTSGLTDTQYF

J: TRBJ2-1
V: TRBV19
size: NA
D: TRBD1
DNA: TGTGCCAGTAGTACCGGGACAGGGTGGGACAATGAGCAGTTCTTC
CDR3: CASSTGTGWDNEQFF

J: TRBJ2-7
V: TRBV18
size: NA
D: NA
DNA: TGTGCCAGCTCGCAAACTGGCTACGAGCAGTACTTC
CDR3: CASSQTGYEQYF

J: TRBJ2-2
V: TRBV4-3
size: NA
D: TRBD2
DNA: TGCGCCAGCAGGACTAGCGCTAACACCGGGGAGCTGTTTTTT
CDR3: CASRTSANTGELFF

J: TRBJ2-5
V: TRBV9
size: NA
D: TRBD2
DNA: TGTGCCAGCAGCCCGGGGACTAGCGGGGGGGCCCTAGAGACCCAGTACTTC
CDR3: CASSPGTSGGALETQYF

J: TRBJ2-3
V: TRBV6-6
size: NA
D: TRBD2
DNA: TGTGCCAGCAGTTACTCGAGGCTAGCGGGGGGGGAGACGCAGTATTTT
CDR3: CASSYSRLAGGETQYF

J: TRBJ1-2
V: TRBV6-5
size: NA
D: NA
DNA: TGTGCCAGCAGTTACTCCGGACAGACAGCTAACTATGGCTACACCTTC
CDR3: CASSYSGQTANYGYTF

J: TRBJ1-2
V: TRBV5-6
size: once
D: NA
DNA: TGTGCCAGCAGGGAGGGGTTAGGCATCTATGGCTACACCTTC
CDR3: CASREGLGIYGYTF

J: TRBJ2-2
V: TRBV6-5
size: NA
D: NA
DNA: TGTGCCAGCATCTCCGGGACACTCACCGGGGAGCTGTTTTTT
CDR3: CASISGTLTGELFF

J: TRBJ1-1
V: TRBV10-3
size: few
D: TRBD1
DNA: TGTGCCATCAGGGGGACAGAGAACACTGAAGCTTTCTTT
CDR3: CAIRGTENTEAFF

J: TRBJ2-5
V: TRBV3-1/TRBV3-2
size: NA
D: NA
DNA: TGTGCCAGCAGCCAAACAGCAACCCCACAAGAGACCCAGTACTTC
CDR3: CASSQTATPQETQYF

J: TRBJ2-3
V: TRBV10-1
size: NA
D: NA
DNA: TGCGCCAGCAGCGGCGGTTTGGGCACAGATACGCAGTATTTT
CDR3: CASSGGLGTDTQYF

J: TRBJ2-7
V: TRBV11-2
size: NA
D: NA
DNA: TGTGCCAGCACACCGGAGGGCGAACCCCGTGGCTACGAGCAGTACTTC
CDR3: CASTPEGEPRGYEQYF